The 15 T cell receptor beta chains in this list originate from one sample, sequenced in a study of blood T cell repertoires in COVID-19. Profiling relied on immunoSEQ multiplex PCR, and the TCRdb table lists in-frame clones only, not all of them. Among a few hundred thousand clones, approximately 82% were seen once, and the ten largest hold around 2.5%. Sequenced input: peripheral blood. The receptors here all came from a man aged 35-49 years who had recovered from COVID-19.

This clone appeared once. The V and J genes are TRBV7-2 and TRBJ1-2, with 9 positions matching TRBD1. The CDR3 length is 19 residues. From germline, CDR1 is SGHTA and CDR2 FQGNSA. Losses at the gene ends were 2 bases for V and 2 bases for J; bases not matched to a gene: 15. The CDR3 reads CASSLSRRWTGEGNYGYTF. As DNA, the CDR3 is TGTGCCAGCAGCTTAAGCAGGAGGTGGACAGGGGAAGGGAACTATGGCTACACCTTC.

This clone has just a few counts. The rearrangement links TRBV9 to TRBJ1-2; perhaps TRBD1 as D (6 bases). The ends were cut back, 3 bases at V and 1 base at J, with 7 bases in the middle. The CDR3 extends over 13 amino acids. Germline CDR1 SGDLS, CDR2 YYNGEE. The DNA of the CDR3 is TGTGCCAGCAGCGCGGGACATAACTATGGCTACACCTTC. This gives the protein CASSAGHNYGYTF.

The rearrangement uses TRBV20-1 and TRBJ1-1, with no clear D. V lost 3 bases and J 10 bases, leaving 12 bases between the germline ends. CDR3 length equals 11 residues. Germline CDR1 is DFQATT and CDR2 is SNEGSKA (reference sequence). The CDR3 spells CSASGGFAAFF. The CDR3 DNA is TGCAGTGCTAGTGGCGGGTTTGCAGCTTTCTTT.

This sequence joins TRBV30 and TRBJ2-3, with TRBD2 identical over 10 bases. With V trimmed by 2 bases and J by 3 bases, 5 bases remained unmatched. CDR1 and CDR2 (germline): GTSNPN, SVGIG (reference sequence). CDR3 size: 15 residues. This CDR3 is CAWSSSGSSTDTQYF. DNA of the CDR3: TGTGCCTGGAGTTCTAGCGGGAGTAGTACAGATACGCAGTATTTT.

The J gene is TRBJ2-2, the V gene TRBV6-6, with 9 bases that match TRBD1. Germline V gene sequence: CDR1 MNHNY, CDR2 SVGAGI (reference sequence). Trimming at V came to 5 bases and at J to 0 bases, leaving 7 bases not matched to a gene. The CDR3 runs to 17 residues. CDR3 in DNA: TGTGCCAGCAGTCGGTCGGGACAGGGAGCGAACACCGGGGAGCTGTTTTTT. Its translation: CASSRSGQGANTGELFF.

The CDR3 is CASSQGGRSETQYF. CDR3 nucleotide sequence: TGTGCCAGCAGCCAAGGCGGGAGGTCGGAGACCCAGTACTTC. The gene calls are TRBV14 and TRBJ2-5; TRBD2 matches at 8 bases. The V segment lost 1 base and the J segment 5 bases; nucleotides outside the gene matches: 3. This CDR3 is built from 14 residues. In germline, CDR1 is SGHDN, CDR2 FVKESK.

V gene TRBV6-2 or TRBV6-3 combines with J gene TRBJ2-7; possible D gene TRBD1, 6 bases. CDR3 length: 14 amino acids. The germline CDR1 and CDR2 sequences are MNHEY and SVGEGT. V lost 5 bases to trimming and J lost 3 bases, with 14 bases between them. The CDR3 nucleotides read TGTGCCAGCAGTCTCAGGGGCGGAAACTACGAGCAGTACTTC. Protein product: CASSLRGGNYEQYF.

The chain uses TRBV2 and TRBJ2-1; 7 bases are a match to TRBD2. From germline, CDR1 is SNHLY and CDR2 FYNNEI. The CDR3 has 15 amino acids. Trimming cost V 3 bases and J 3 bases; bases outside gene matches: 5. The chain's CDR3 is CASSDRLASYNEQFF. The CDR3 nucleotides read TGTGCCAGCAGTGATAGACTAGCTAGCTACAATGAGCAGTTCTTC.

The chain is built from TRBV6-1 and TRBJ2-3; 7 positions match TRBD2. The junction had 13 bases not matched to a gene; V was cut back by 3 bases and J by 4 bases. Germline lookup yields CDR1 MNHNS and CDR2 SASEGT. This CDR3 has 17 residues. This chain's CDR3 is CASSDPISAGRADTQYF. CDR3 in DNA: TGTGCCAGCAGTGACCCGATATCGGCTGGGAGGGCAGATACGCAGTATTTT.

V gene TRBV11-2 combines with J gene TRBJ2-7; perhaps TRBD2 as D (6 bases). CDR3 length: 14 amino acids. The germline V and J ends were trimmed by 7 bases and 3 bases, with 16 bases remaining between them. Germline values: CDR1 SGHAT, CDR2 FQNNGV. CDR3 residues: CASTAGGSVYEQYF. Written as DNA, the CDR3 is TGTGCCAGCACCGCCGGGGGTAGCGTCTACGAGCAGTACTTC.

Here the CDR3 DNA reads TGTGCCAGTAGTACAGGCGGGGGACAGGGATCGACTGAAGCTTTCTTT. Residues: CASSTGGGQGSTEAFF. This sequence joins TRBV19 and TRBJ1-1; 9 bases agree with TRBD1. Germline CDR1 and CDR2: LNHDA and SQIVND (reference sequence). The CDR3 loop spans 16 amino acids. The J segment lost 5 bases and the V segment lost 4 bases, leaving 11 bases of the junction unmatched.

This rearrangement joins TRBV15 to TRBJ2-3, with D perhaps matching TRBD2 (5 bases). Germline V gene data show CDR1 as LNHNV and CDR2 as YYDKDF (reference sequence). This CDR3 has 15 residues. V shed 3 bases and J shed 4 bases, with 14 bases lying between them. In DNA, the CDR3 is TGTGCCACCAGCAGGGAGAATAGAGGGTCAGATACGCAGTATTTT. Amino acid sequence: CATSRENRGSDTQYF. The entire variable domain, with the rest obtained from reference TRBV15 and TRBJ2-3, is as follows: DAMVIQNPRYQVTQFGKPVTLSCSQTLNHNVMYWYQQKSSQAPKLLFHYYDKDFNNEADTPDNFQSRRPNTSFCFLDIRSPGLGDTAMYLCATSRENRGSDTQYFGPGTRLTVL.

This clone was detected many times. Other DNA sequences in the same sample also yield this CDR3. J is TRBJ2-2 and V is TRBV9; 7 bases fit TRBD2. The V segment lost 0 bases and the J segment 4 bases; nucleotides outside the gene matches: 3. This CDR3 is built from 15 residues. Germline V lookup: CDR1 SGDLS, CDR2 YYNGEE. This chain's CDR3 is CASSVETGGTGELFF. The CDR3 DNA reads as TGTGCCAGCAGCGTAGAGACGGGGGGCACCGGGGAGCTGTTTTTT.

The V and J genes are TRBV9 and TRBJ2-5; the match to TRBD2 covers 11 bases. V was pared by 0 bases and J by 4 bases, with 2 bases of the junction left unmatched. CDR3 length equals 15 residues. The germline V gene has CDR1 SGDLS and CDR2 YYNGEE. Here the CDR3 DNA reads TGTGCCAGCAGCGTAGTGGGGACTAGCGGAGAGACCCAGTACTTC. This codes for CASSVVGTSGETQYF.

The chain uses TRBV5-1 and TRBJ2-5; the D gene is possibly TRBD2 (7 bases). The ends were cut back, 2 bases at V and 4 bases at J, with 15 bases in the middle. This CDR3 has 15 residues. CDR1 SGHRS and CDR2 YFSETQ come from the germline V gene. The CDR3 protein is CASSFRRGATETQYF. The CDR3 DNA is TGCGCCAGCAGCTTTCGTCGGGGGGCTACAGAGACCCAGTACTTC.